This T cell receptor beta chain was sequenced in a study of vaccination and CD4 T cells after COVID-19. The CDR3 totals 14 residues. Germline CDR1 reads SNHLY; CDR2 reads FYNNEI. The V and J ends lost 4 bases and 4 bases respectively, with 13 bases between them. The Oncomine TCR Beta short-read assay generated sequence data from the DNA of cultured CD4+ T cells. TCRdb used MiXCR to reprocess the PCR reads, holding one entry per CDR3 protein. The repertoire holds some 16,000 distinct CDR3 sequences, with about 53% as singletons. On this clonotype itself: The antigen is unknown.

Sample treatment: roughly ten-day PBMC culture with coronavirus spike peptide pools or control peptides (ViraFEST assay). The clonotype was recovered from a human donor who had recovered from COVID-19. The chain has TRBV2 and TRBJ1-1; no clear D gene. Source: CD4+ T cells from blood, cultured in vitro, taken before SARS-CoV-2 vaccination. CDR3 in DNA: TGTGCCAGCAGTGCCCTAATTTTGGGCACTGAAGCTTTCTTT. Its translation: CASSALILGTEAFF.